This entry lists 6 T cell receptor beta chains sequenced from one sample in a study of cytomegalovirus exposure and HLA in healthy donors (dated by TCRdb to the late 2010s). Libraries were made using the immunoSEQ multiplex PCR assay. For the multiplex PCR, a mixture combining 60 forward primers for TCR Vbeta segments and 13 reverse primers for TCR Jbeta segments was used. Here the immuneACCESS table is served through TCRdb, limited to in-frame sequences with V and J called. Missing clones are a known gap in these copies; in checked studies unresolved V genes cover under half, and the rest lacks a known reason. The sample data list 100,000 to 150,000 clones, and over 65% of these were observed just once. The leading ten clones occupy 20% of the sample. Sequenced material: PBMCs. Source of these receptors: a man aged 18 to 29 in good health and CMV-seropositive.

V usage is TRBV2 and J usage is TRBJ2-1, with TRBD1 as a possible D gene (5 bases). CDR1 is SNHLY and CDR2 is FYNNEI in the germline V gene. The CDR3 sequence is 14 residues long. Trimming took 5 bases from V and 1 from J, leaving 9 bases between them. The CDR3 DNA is TGTGCCAGCAGTATTCAGGGTTCCTACAATGAGCAGTTCTTC. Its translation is CASSIQGSYNEQFF.

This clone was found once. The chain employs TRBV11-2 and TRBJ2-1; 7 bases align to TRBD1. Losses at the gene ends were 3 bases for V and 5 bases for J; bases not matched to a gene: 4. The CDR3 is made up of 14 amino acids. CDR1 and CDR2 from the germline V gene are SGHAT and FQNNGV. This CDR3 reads CASSFGTDHNEQFF. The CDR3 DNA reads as TGTGCCAGCAGCTTTGGGACAGATCACAATGAGCAGTTCTTC. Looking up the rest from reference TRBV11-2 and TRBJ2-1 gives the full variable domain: EAGVAQSPRYKIIEKRQSVAFWCNPISGHATLYWYQQILGQGPKLLIQFQNNGVVDDSQLPKDRFSAERLKGVDSTLKIQPAKLEDSAVYLCASSFGTDHNEQFFGPGTRLTVL.

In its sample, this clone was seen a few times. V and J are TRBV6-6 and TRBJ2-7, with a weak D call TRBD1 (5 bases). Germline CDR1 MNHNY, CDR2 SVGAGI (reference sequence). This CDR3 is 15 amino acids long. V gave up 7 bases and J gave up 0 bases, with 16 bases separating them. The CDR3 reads CASTKDSLNSYEQYF. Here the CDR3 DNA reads TGTGCCAGCACTAAAGACAGCCTTAACTCCTACGAGCAGTACTTC.

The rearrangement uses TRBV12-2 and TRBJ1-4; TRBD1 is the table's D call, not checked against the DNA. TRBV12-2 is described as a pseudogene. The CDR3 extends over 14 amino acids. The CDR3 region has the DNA TGTGCAAGTCGCTTGAGACAACCTGATGAAAAACTGTTTTTT. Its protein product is CASRLRQPDEKLFF.

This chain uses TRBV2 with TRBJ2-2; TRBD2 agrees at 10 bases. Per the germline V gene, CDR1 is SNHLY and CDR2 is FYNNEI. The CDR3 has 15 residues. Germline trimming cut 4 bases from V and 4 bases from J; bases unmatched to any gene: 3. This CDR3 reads CASSAQRGGTGELFF. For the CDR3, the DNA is TGTGCCAGCAGTGCCCAGCGGGGGGGCACCGGGGAGCTGTTTTTT.

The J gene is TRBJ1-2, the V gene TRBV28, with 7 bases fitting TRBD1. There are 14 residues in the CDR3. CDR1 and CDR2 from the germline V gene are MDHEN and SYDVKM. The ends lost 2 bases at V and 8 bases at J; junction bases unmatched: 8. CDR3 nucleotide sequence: TGTGCCAGCAGTTTACCCAGACAGGGCCGGGGCTACACCTTC. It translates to CASSLPRQGRGYTF.